This T cell receptor beta chain was found in a study of shared clonotypes between healthy human individuals. This clone was picked up a small number of times. Between the trimmed V and J ends, which lost 3 bases and 10 bases, there was a span of 10 bases. The CDR3 extends over 13 amino acids. Germline V gene sequence: CDR1 SEHNR, CDR2 FQNEAQ (reference sequence). CD4+ cells were split into CD45RA+ naive and CD45RA-negative memory subsets. Profiling relied on immunoSEQ multiplex PCR, and the TCRdb table lists in-frame clones only, not all of them. The sample yields some 2,400,000 clones, approximately 94% seen once.

This receptor was obtained from a man younger than 35 in good health. Sequencing input: naive CD4+ T cells sorted from blood. As to subset: CD45RA+ positively selected. The chain has TRBV7-9 and TRBJ1-6; D is unresolved. The CDR3 DNA reads as TGTGCCAGCAGCTTGTCGGGATCGTCACCCCTCCACTTT. Translating gives CASSLSGSSPLHF.